The entry that follows covers one T cell receptor beta chain sequence. The antigen is undetermined. This entry comes from a study of shared clonotypes between healthy human individuals. The method was immunoSEQ multiplex PCR; TCRdb's version includes in-frame clones alone and lacks a portion of them. The repertoire holds around 600,000 clones, with around 95% as singletons. Study-wide points: Unshared clonotypes carried lower generation probabilities than those common to all four donors.

Only CD45RO-negative cells positively selected for CCR7 counted as naive CD8 cells, so terminally differentiated effector memory CD45RA+ cells were excluded. Sequencing was performed on naive CD8+ T cells sorted from blood. The sequence was obtained from a woman aged 30 to 39 in good health.

CDR3: CAISEQGSPIPTDTQYF. DNA for the CDR3: TGTGCCATCAGTGAACAGGGATCCCCTATCCCAACAGATACGCAGTATTTT. The chain combines TRBV10-3 with TRBJ2-3; tentatively, D is TRBD1 (6 bases). Per germline, CDR1 ENHRY and CDR2 SYGVKD. This CDR3 spans 17 amino acids. The V gene lost 3 bases and the J gene lost 3 bases, with 19 bases spanning the gap.